The present TCR beta chain was sequenced within a study of CD8 T cells in ankylosing spondylitis. This clonotype was counted a few times. Quantitative 5'-RACE with molecular barcodes was used to make the TCR beta libraries. Each CDR3 protein gets one entry after TCRdb re-called the 5' RACE reads with MiXCR. The sample holds about 140,000 distinct CDR3 sequences, approximately 9.2% seen once. This TCR derives from a male donor with ankylosing spondylitis. The sample was synovial fluid, either unsorted or a sorted T cell fraction (not recorded which).

The CDR3 sequence is CASSTDRGMNSPLHF. The DNA of the CDR3 is TGTGCCAGCAGTACGGACAGGGGGATGAATTCACCCCTCCACTTT. The chain employs TRBV6-1 and TRBJ1-6; 10 bases line up with TRBD1. Losses at the gene ends were 5 bases for V and 7 bases for J; bases not matched to a gene: 5. Germline loops: CDR1 MNHNS, CDR2 SASEGT. This CDR3 is built from 15 residues.